Listed here are 2 T cell receptor beta chains from one sample, sequenced in a study of shared T cell receptors in the human thymus. Clones were read by immunoSEQ multiplex PCR, and TCRdb kept only the in-frame ones, dropping some. The sample records hundreds of thousands of clones, approximately 87% being singletons. The same sample was also used in a study of human thymus T cells.

The sequencing sample was made of thymocytes. Receptors originate from a boy in the first two years of life with a congenital heart defect.

The chain carries TRBV5-1 and TRBJ2-7; 8 bases line up with TRBD1. V was pared by 4 bases and J by 1 base, with 4 bases of the junction left unmatched. The CDR3 extends over 14 amino acids. CDR1 is SGHRS and CDR2 is YFSETQ in the germline V gene. CDR3 sequence: CASSEGTGSYEQYF. CDR3 sequence (DNA): TGCGCCAGCAGCGAAGGGACAGGATCCTACGAGCAGTACTTC.

J is TRBJ2-3 and V is TRBV7-2; tentative D call: TRBD2 (7 bases). Trimming removed 3 bases at V and 3 bases at J, with 19 bases between. The germline CDR1 and CDR2 sequences are SGHTA and FQGNSA. The CDR3 length is 17 residues. This chain's CDR3 is CASSFPHAGARTDTQYF. The DNA for the CDR3 is TGTGCCAGCAGCTTCCCGCATGCGGGGGCGCGAACAGATACGCAGTATTTT.